The following is a T cell receptor (beta chain) sequence with its context. TCRdb's copy holds only in-frame clones and misses some; the assay was immunoSEQ multiplex PCR. The sample comprises tens of thousands of clones, approximately 88% of which are singletons, and approximately 4.5% rests with the top ten. The sample originates from a study of technical replicates of blood from several donors. The CDR3 has 15 residues. The V and J ends lost 2 bases and 2 bases, in that order; junction bases with no gene match: 4. Germline V CDR1 and CDR2: SGHTA, FQGNSA. V is TRBV7-2 and J is TRBJ2-7, with 9 nucleotides matching TRBD2. This TCR derives from a human donor in good health. Some clones in this sample may be carry-over from other donors' samples. Sequencing was carried out using PBMCs. The CDR3 DNA is TGTGCCAGCAGCTTATTGGGCGGGGGGGCCTACGAGCAGTACTTC. This encodes CASSLLGGGAYEQYF.